This TCR beta chain was observed in a study of T cells after yellow fever vaccination. This clonotype was found a few times. CDR3 length: 14 residues. CDR1 is GTSNPN and CDR2 is SVGIG in the germline V gene (reference sequence). Trimming cost V 2 bases and J 2 bases; bases outside gene matches: 3. MiXCR, run by TCRdb on the 5' RACE reads, gives a single entry per CDR3 protein. Of about 350,000 distinct CDR3 sequences in the sample, roughly 8.6% were seen once. The chain has TRBV30 and TRBJ2-5, with TRBD2 matching 9 bases. The source of this sequence is a man aged 18 to 30 who received the YFV17D yellow fever vaccine. The material sequenced was PBMCs, taken approximately 40 days after the first yellow fever vaccination. This chain's CDR3 is CAWSRGGGQETQYF. The CDR3, as DNA: TGTGCCTGGAGTCGCGGGGGGGGGCAAGAGACCCAGTACTTC.